These 8 T cell receptor beta chains were all obtained from the same sample, sequenced in a study of T cell responses to AZD1222 COVID-19 vaccine. Sequencing was performed with immunoSEQ multiplex PCR; in TCRdb, only in-frame clones are kept and a portion is missing. The sample lists around 88,000 clones; approximately 89% were seen once. Sequences were derived from peripheral blood, sampled on day 0 of MenACWY control vaccination. Receptor source: an adult in good health.

V is TRBV2 and J is TRBJ1-4; tentative D call: TRBD1 (6 bases). This CDR3 contains 17 residues. V lost 8 bases to trimming and J lost 0 bases, with 19 bases between them. Germline CDR1 SNHLY, CDR2 FYNNEI. DNA for the CDR3: TGTGCCAGCTTACACGGGACATGGACATCAACTAATGAAAAACTGTTTTTT. Translated, it gives CASLHGTWTSTNEKLFF.

The chain links TRBV4-3 to TRBJ1-2; D is perhaps TRBD1 (6 bases). The V end lost 2 bases, the J end lost 0 bases, and 10 bases lay between the germline ends. This CDR3 has 15 residues. Germline values: CDR1 LGHNA, CDR2 YSLEER. CDR3: CASSQPDRANYGYTF. The CDR3 DNA is TGCGCCAGCAGCCAACCGGACAGAGCTAACTATGGCTACACCTTC.

The chain recombines TRBV3-1 (or the pseudogene TRBV3-2) with TRBJ2-7; no reliable D call. V was clipped by 4 bases and J by 2 bases, with 15 bases between them. The CDR3 loop spans 15 amino acids. CDR1 and CDR2 (germline): LGHDT, YNNKEL (reference sequence). The CDR3 reads CASSPVVGEAYEQYF. The DNA for the CDR3 is TGTGCCAGCAGCCCAGTCGTGGGTGAAGCCTACGAGCAGTACTTC.

The chain couples TRBV4-3 to TRBJ1-1, with D tentatively TRBD1 (6 bases). Trimming stripped 2 bases from V and 6 bases from J, with 13 bases between. The CDR3 spans 14 residues. CDR1 and CDR2 (germline): LGHNA, YSLEER. The CDR3 nucleotides read TGCGCCAGCAGCCAACTTGACAGGCGTTCTGAAGCTTTCTTT. Its translation is CASSQLDRRSEAFF.

This chain links TRBV6-1 with TRBJ1-2; tentative D call: TRBD1 (6 bases). V was pared by 3 bases and J by 4 bases, with 18 bases between. This CDR3 is built from 16 residues. Germline V lookup: CDR1 MNHNS, CDR2 SASEGT. CDR3 in DNA: TGTGCCAGCAGTGAGGGGGCGGGGGCGCTTAGCTATGGCTACACCTTC. Encoded protein: CASSEGAGALSYGYTF.

This rearrangement joins TRBV6-5 to TRBJ1-5; TRBD1 matches 10 bases. Germline CDR1 MNHEY, CDR2 SVGAGI. The CDR3 is 14 residues long. V trimming: 5 bases; J trimming: 5 bases; junction bases outside the gene matches: 3. CDR3 residues: CASSPGTGDQPQHF. The CDR3 DNA sequence: TGTGCCAGCAGTCCCGGGACAGGGGATCAGCCCCAGCATTTT.

CDR3 residues: CASSSASGWTEAFF. CDR3 bases: TGTGCCAGCAGCTCAGCCTCGGGGTGGACTGAAGCTTTCTTT. The chain combines TRBV5-4 with TRBJ1-1; D gene uncertain. Trimming removed 3 bases from V and 5 bases from J, with 14 bases in between. Looked up from germline, CDR1 is SGHNT and CDR2 is YYREEE (reference sequence). This CDR3 has 14 residues.

The chain carries TRBV7-9 and TRBJ2-5, with D possibly TRBD1 on 5 matching bases. This CDR3 has 15 amino acids. V was shortened by 5 bases and J by 2 bases, with 15 bases between the two germline ends. CDR1 and CDR2 (germline): SEHNR, FQNEAQ (reference sequence). The CDR3 bases are TGTGCCAGCAGCCCACCGATGACAGCTCAAGAGACCCAGTACTTC. This gives the protein CASSPPMTAQETQYF.